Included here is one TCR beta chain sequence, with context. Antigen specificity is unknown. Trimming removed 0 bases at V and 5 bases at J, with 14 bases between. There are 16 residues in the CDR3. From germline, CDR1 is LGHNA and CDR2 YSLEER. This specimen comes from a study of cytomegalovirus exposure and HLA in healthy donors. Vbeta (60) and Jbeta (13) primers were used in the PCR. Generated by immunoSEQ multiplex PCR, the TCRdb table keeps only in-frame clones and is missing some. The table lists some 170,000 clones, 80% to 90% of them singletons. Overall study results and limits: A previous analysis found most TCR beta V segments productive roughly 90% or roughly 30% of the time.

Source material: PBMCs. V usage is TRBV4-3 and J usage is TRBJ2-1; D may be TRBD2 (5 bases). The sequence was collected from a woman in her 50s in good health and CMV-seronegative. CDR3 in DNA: TGCGCCAGCAGCCAAGATGGAACTAGTATCCACAATGAGCAGTTCTTC. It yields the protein CASSQDGTSIHNEQFF.